A single TCR beta chain is shown here with its context. No antigen is known for it. Both subsets, CD45RA+ naive and CD45RA-negative memory, were split from the CD4+ cells. The sample belongs to a study of shared clonotypes between healthy human individuals. Overall study context: Donor ages ranged 18 to 49 years: a couple of women, a few men.

Germline CDR1 reads WNHNN; CDR2 reads SYGVQD (reference sequence). This CDR3 region has 13 residues. Between the trimmed V and J ends, which lost 4 bases and 9 bases, there was a span of 16 bases. In the authors' methods: Filtering differed because ImmunoSEQ produced junction-only sequences that carried no quality scores. TCRdb keeps only in-frame clones here, not all; method: immunoSEQ multiplex PCR. That table furnishes V, J and clone size, whereas the DNA furnished D and trimming. Of around 1.1 million clones in the sample, about 80% were seen once. Broader study findings: Large sequencing depth failed to make sorted-subset sequencing complete, rarefaction showed.

The genes are TRBV10-1 and TRBJ2-7; unclear D gene. The TCR comes from a man younger than 35 in good health. Some clones in this sample may be carry-over from other donors' samples. Sequences were obtained from memory CD4+ T cells from PBMCs. Subset noted: CD45RA-negative fraction. CDR3 region: CASSVSDLSAQYF. The CDR3 nucleotides are TGCGCCAGCAGTGTCTCGGACCTTTCCGCGCAGTACTTC.